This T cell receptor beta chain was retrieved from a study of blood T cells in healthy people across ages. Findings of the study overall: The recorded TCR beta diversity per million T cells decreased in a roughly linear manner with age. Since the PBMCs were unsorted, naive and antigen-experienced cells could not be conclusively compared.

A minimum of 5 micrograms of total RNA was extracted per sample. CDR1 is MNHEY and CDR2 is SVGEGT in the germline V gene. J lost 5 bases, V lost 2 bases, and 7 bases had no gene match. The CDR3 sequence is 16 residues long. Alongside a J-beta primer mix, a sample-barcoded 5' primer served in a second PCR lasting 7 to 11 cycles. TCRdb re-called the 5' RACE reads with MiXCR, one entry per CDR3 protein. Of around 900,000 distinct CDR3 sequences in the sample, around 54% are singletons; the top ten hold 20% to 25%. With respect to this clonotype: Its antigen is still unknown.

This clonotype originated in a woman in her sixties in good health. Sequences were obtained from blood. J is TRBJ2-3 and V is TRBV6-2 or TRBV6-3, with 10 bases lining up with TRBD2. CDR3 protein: CASSYGTSVLGDTQYF. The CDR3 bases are TGTGCCAGCAGTTACGGGACTAGCGTTTTAGGAGATACGCAGTATTTT.